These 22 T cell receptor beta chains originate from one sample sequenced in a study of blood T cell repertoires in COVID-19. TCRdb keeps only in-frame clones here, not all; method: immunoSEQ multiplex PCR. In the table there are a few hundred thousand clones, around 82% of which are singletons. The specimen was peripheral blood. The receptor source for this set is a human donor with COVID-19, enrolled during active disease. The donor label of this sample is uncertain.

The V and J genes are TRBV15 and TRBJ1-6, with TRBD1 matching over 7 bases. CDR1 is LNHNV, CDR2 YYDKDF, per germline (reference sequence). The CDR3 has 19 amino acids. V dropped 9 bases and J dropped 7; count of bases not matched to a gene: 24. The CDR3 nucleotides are TGTGCCACTCCGGAAGAACCAAACCGCCGGGACAGATTAAATTCACCCCTCCACTTT. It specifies CATPEEPNRRDRLNSPLHF.

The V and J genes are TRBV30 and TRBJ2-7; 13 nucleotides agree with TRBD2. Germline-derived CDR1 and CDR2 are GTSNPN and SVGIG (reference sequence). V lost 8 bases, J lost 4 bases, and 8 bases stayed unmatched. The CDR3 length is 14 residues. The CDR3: CAGRGLAGLYEQYF. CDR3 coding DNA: TGTGCCGGGCGGGGACTAGCGGGACTTTACGAGCAGTACTTC.

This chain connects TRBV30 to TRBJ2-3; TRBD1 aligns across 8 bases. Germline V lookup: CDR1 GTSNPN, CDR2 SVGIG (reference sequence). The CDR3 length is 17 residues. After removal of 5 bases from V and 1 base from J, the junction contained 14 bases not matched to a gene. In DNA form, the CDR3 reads TGTGCCTGGCTTCCAAAAGCCGGGACAGGATGCACAGATACGCAGTATTTT. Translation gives CAWLPKAGTGCTDTQYF.

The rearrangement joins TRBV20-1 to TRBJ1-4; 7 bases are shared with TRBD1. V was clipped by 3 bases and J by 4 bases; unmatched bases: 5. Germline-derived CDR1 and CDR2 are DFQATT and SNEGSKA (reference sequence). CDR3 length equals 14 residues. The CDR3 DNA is TGCAGTGCTAGTTCCGGGACAGTTAATGAAAAACTGTTTTTT. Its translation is CSASSGTVNEKLFF.

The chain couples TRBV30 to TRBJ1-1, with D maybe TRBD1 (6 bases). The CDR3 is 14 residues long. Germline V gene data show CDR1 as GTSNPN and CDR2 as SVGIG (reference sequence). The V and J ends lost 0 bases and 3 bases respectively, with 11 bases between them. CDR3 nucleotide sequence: TGTGCCTGGAGTGTACAGGGAACAGACACTGAAGCTTTCTTT. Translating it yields CAWSVQGTDTEAFF.

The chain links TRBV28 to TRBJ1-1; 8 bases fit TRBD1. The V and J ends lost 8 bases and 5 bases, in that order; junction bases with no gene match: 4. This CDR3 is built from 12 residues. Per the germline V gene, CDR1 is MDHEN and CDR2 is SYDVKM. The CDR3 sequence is CASRQGTTEAFF. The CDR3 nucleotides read TGTGCCAGCCGACAGGGGACAACTGAAGCTTTCTTT. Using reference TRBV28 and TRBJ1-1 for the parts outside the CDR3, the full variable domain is DVKVTQSSRYLVKRTGEKVFLECVQDMDHENMFWYRQDPGLGLRLIYFSYDVKMKEKGDIPEGYSVSREKKERFSLILESASTNQTSMYLCASRQGTTEAFFGQGTRLTVV.

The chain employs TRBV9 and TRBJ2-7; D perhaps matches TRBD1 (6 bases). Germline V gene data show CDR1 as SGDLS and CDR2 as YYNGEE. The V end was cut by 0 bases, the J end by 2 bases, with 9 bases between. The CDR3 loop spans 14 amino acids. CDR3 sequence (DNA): TGTGCCAGCAGCGTAGCAGGACAGACCTACGAGCAGTACTTC. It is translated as CASSVAGQTYEQYF. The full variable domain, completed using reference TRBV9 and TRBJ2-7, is DSGVTQTPKHLITATGQRVTLRCSPRSGDLSVYWYQQSLDQGLQFLIQYYNGEERAKGNILERFSAQQFPDLHSELNLSSLELGDSALYFCASSVAGQTYEQYFGPGTRLTVT.

CDR3 bases: TGTGCCAGCAGCTCCGACGCGGGCTGGGGAAACACCATATATTTT. Its protein product is CASSSDAGWGNTIYF. This chain links TRBV5-6 with TRBJ1-3; no clear D. From germline, CDR1 is SGHDT and CDR2 YYEEEE. V lost 3 bases to trimming and J lost 4 bases, with 14 bases between them. The CDR3 runs 15 residues.

The CDR3 sequence: CAISRDSYEQYF. DNA for the CDR3: TGTGCCATCAGTCGGGACAGTTACGAGCAGTACTTC. V is TRBV10-3 and J is TRBJ2-7, with TRBD1 identical over 7 bases. Unmatched junction bases numbered 2, after V lost 5 bases and J lost 4 bases. The CDR3 loop spans 12 amino acids. Germline V lookup: CDR1 ENHRY, CDR2 SYGVKD.

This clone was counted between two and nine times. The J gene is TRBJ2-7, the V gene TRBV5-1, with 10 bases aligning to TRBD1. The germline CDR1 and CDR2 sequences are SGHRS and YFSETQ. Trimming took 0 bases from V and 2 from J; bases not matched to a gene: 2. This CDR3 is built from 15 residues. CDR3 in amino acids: CASSLVGQGPYEQYF. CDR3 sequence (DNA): TGCGCCAGCAGCTTGGTGGGACAGGGGCCCTACGAGCAGTACTTC.

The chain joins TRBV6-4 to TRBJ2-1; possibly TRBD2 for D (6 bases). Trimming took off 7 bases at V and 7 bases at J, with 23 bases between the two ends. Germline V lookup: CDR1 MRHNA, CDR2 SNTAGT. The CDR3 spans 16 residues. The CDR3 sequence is CASTFKGPRERNEQFF. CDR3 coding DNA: TGTGCCAGCACCTTTAAGGGACCCCGGGAGCGGAATGAGCAGTTCTTC.

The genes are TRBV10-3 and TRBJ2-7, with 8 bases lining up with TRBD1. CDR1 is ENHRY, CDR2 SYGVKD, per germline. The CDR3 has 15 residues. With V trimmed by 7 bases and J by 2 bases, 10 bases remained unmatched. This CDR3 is CAIKVSGGSAYEQYF. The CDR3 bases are TGTGCCATCAAAGTGTCAGGGGGCTCGGCCTACGAGCAGTACTTC.

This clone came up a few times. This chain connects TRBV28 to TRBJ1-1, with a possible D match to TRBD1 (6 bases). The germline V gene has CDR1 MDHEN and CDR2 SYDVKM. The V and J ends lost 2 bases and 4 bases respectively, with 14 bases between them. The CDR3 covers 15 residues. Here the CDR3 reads CASSLGWGPGTEAFF. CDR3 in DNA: TGTGCCAGCAGTTTAGGATGGGGGCCCGGCACTGAAGCTTTCTTT.

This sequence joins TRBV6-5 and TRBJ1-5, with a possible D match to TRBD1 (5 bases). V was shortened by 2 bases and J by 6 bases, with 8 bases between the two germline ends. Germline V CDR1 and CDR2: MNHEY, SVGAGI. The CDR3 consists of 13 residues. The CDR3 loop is CASSYVGAQPQHF. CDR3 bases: TGTGCCAGCAGTTACGTAGGGGCTCAGCCCCAGCATTTT.

The DNA for the CDR3 is TGTGCCTGGAAGGGGGACAGGATTAACTATGGCTACACCTTC. It yields the protein CAWKGDRINYGYTF. The chain couples TRBV30 to TRBJ1-2; 8 bases agree with TRBD1. In germline, CDR1 is GTSNPN, CDR2 SVGIG (reference sequence). This CDR3 has 14 amino acids. V gave up 4 bases and J gave up 1 base; unmatched junction bases: 5.

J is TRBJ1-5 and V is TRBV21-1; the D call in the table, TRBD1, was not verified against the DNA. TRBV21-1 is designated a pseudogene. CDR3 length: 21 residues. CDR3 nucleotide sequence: TGTGCCAGCAGCAGTCACGTTAGCAAGAACAGGGATTTTTTCAGCAATCAGCCCCAGCATTTT. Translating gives CASSSHVSKNRDFFSNQPQHF.

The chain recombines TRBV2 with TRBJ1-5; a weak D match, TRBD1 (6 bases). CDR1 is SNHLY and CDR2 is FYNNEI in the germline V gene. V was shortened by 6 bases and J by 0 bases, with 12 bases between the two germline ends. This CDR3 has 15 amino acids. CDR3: CASSAGTLSNQPQHF. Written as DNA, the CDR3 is TGTGCCAGCAGCGCCGGGACACTTAGCAATCAGCCCCAGCATTTT.

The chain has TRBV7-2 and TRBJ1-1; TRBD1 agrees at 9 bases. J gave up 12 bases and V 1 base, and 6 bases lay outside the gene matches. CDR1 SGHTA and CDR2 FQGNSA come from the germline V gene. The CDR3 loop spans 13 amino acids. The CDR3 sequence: CASSLVAGQGTFF. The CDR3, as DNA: TGTGCCAGCAGCTTAGTGGCGGGACAGGGAACTTTCTTT.

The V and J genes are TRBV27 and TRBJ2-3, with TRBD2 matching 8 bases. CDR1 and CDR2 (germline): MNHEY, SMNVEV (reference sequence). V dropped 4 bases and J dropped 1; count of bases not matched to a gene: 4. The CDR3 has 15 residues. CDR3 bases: TGTGCCAGCAGTTCCCAACTAGCGGGCACAGATACGCAGTATTTT. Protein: CASSSQLAGTDTQYF.

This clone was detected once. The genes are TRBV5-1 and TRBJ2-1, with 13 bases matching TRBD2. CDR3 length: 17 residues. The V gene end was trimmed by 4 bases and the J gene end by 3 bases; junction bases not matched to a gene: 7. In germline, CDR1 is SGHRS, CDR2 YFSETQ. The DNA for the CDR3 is TGCGCCAGCAGCCCCGGGACTAGCGGGAATCTCTACAATGAGCAGTTCTTC. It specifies CASSPGTSGNLYNEQFF.

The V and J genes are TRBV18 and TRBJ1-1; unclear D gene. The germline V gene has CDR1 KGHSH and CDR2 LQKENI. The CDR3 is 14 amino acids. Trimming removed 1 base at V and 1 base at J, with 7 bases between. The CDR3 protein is CASSPQEGNTEAFF. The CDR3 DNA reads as TGTGCCAGCTCACCACAAGAGGGGAACACTGAAGCTTTCTTT. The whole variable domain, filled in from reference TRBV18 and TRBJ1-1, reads NAGVMQNPRHLVRRRGQEARLRCSPMKGHSHVYWYRQLPEEGLKFMVYLQKENIIDESGMPKERFSAEFPKEGPSILRIQQVVRGDSAAYFCASSPQEGNTEAFFGQGTRLTVV.

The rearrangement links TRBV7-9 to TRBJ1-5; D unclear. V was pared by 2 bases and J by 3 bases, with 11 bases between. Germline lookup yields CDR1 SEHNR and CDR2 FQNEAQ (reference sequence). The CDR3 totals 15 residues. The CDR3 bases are TGTGCCAGCAGCTTAAATGGCGGCTACAATCAGCCCCAGCATTTT. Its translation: CASSLNGGYNQPQHF.